What follows describes a single TCR beta chain. This clonotype was recorded many times. This receptor's antigen is unknown. Base qualities were left out, and no much larger clone turns up one base away. Inclusive of the bounding cysteine and phenylalanine, the CDR3 is 15 residues long. Just the 45-base CDR3 DNA is kept, in frame starting at base 1. The germline V and J ends show losses of 5 bases and 3 bases respectively, and no gene match explains 5 bases of the junction. Stable Graves' hyperthyroidism was defined as the absence of progression to ophthalmopathy over 18 months of follow-up. Hyperthyroidism patients were aged 18 to 65 years and newly diagnosed, with disease duration of less than 2 months. Patients with uncontrolled infections, other autoimmune diseases, pregnancy or lactation were excluded. Diagnoses were established on the basis of clinical symptoms, serum thyroxine and TRAb, thyroid ultrasound, and orbital computed tomography. Ficoll-Paque density gradient centrifugation was used to isolate PBMCs from 8 to 10 ml of fresh peripheral blood. Total RNA was extracted with Trizol reagent, and quality was checked on an Agilent 2100 Bioanalyzer.

These data are taken from a study of T cells in Graves' hyperthyroidism and ophthalmopathy (dated by TCRdb to between 2017 and 2020). As for the study more broadly: Peripheral blood was sampled at the time of initial diagnosis, prior to any treatment. TCR Vbeta CDR3 sequencing of some 140 peripheral blood samples (43 ophthalmopathy, 75 to 80 hyperthyroidism and roughly 17 progressor patients) is reported in the paper. The 85 to 100 discovery patients were randomly split 7:3 into training and test sets. Whether ophthalmopathy could be predicted prospectively was tested in an independent validation cohort made up of 18 hyperthyroidism patients plus 17 patients who later progressed to ophthalmopathy. To identify TCR V-J signatures that set the groups apart, the researchers used a discovery cohort of roughly 100 patients, made up of 40 to 45 with Graves' ophthalmopathy and 57 with stable Graves' hyperthyroidism. Thyroid tissue and blood T-cell repertoires from more than 5 Graves' hyperthyroidism patients were also compared in the study. After blood sampling, hyperthyroidism patients were treated with methimazole at a starting dose of 30 mg daily, and ophthalmopathy patients were treated with high-dose intravenous methylprednisolone. Beyond this particular receptor, the publication reports: Sample size was not statistically predetermined, and blinding of investigators to group allocation was not performed. In validation, the model predicted progression to ophthalmopathy with 55% to 71% sensitivity and approximately 74% specificity, a median of around six months before onset. A model built on a 13 V-J signature distinguished ophthalmopathy from stable hyperthyroidism, reaching over 85% sensitivity and 81% to 83% specificity in cross-validation and 80%/75% in testing. Most expanded thyroid clonotypes (frequency above 0.001) were also found in blood, which suggests that blood repertoires may mirror thyroid immune responses.

TCR beta CDR3 regions were amplified from RNA transcripts. A first-round RT-PCR of the TCR CDR3 used the HTBI primer set with the Qiagen OneStep RT-PCR kit. Libraries were constructed in a second round of multiplex PCR, after which size selection and purification were carried out. The libraries were sequenced on an Illumina HiSeq2000 using paired-end 100 bp reads. For the original study's pipeline: SOAPnuke was used to process the raw data, throwing out any read that contained adapters or uncalled bases, had a mean Phred below 15, or lacked an exact constant-primer or identifier match. High-quality paired reads were merged using COPE v1.2.5, and each unique nucleotide sequence was defined as a clonotype. Clonotypes were aligned to IMGT TRBV, TRBD and TRBJ reference segments using MiTCR v1.1. Analysis was restricted to V-J combinations with a frequency above 0.0001, which covered 99.2% of repertoires. A TCS score was defined as the ratio between F50 (clonal expansion) and ExV (chaos), using BLOSUM62-based TCRdist between CDR3 peptides within each V-J. Welch's t-statistics and random forest reduced 514 V-J features to 13, which were used in a naive Bayes classifier (R e1071). The public sequencing data were trimmed at Q25 with fastp and processed into clonotypes with MiXCR by TCRdb, which kept only in-frame beta chains. Each CDR3 protein gets just one entry, which takes the most common genes and DNA from the rows behind it. It is TCRdb's table, rather than the study itself, that gives the V and J calls and clone size. Recorded for this sample are approximately 300,000 distinct CDR3 sequences; roughly 17% of them occurred a single time. Around 35% of the sample belongs to the ten largest clones.

Sequenced input: blood. The rearrangement joined TRBV12-3 or TRBV12-4 to TRBJ2-7, with TRBD2 matching 12 junction bases. The receptor was derived from a man in his thirties or forties with Graves' hyperthyroidism. The CDR3 has the sequence CASSPTSGRYYEQYF. The DNA is TGTGCCAGCAGTCCGACTAGCGGGAGATACTACGAGCAGTACTTC.